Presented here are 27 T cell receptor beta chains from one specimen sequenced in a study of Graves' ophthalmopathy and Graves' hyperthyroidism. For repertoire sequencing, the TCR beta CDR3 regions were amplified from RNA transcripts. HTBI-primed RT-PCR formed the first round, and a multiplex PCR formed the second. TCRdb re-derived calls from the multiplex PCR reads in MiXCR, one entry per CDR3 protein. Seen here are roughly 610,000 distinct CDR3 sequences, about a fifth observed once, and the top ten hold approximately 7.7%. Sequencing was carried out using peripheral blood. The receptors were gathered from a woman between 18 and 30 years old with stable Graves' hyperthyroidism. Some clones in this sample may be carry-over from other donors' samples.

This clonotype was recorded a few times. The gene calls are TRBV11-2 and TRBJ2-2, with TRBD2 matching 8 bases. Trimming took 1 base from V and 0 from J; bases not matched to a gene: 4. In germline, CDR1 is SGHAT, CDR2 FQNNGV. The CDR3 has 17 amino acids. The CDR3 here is CASSLVASGPNTGELFF. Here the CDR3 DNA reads TGTGCCAGCAGCTTAGTAGCTAGCGGGCCGAACACCGGGGAGCTGTTTTTT.

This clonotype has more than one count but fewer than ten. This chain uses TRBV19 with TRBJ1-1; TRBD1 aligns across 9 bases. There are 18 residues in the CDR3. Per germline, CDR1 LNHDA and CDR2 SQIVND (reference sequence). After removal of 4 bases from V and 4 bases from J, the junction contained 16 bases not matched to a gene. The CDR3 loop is CASSSPHGTGLGGTEAFF. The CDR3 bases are TGTGCCAGTAGTAGCCCCCATGGGACAGGGCTCGGGGGCACTGAAGCTTTCTTT. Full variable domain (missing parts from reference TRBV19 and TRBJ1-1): DGGITQSPKYLFRKEGQNVTLSCEQNLNHDAMYWYRQDPGQGLRLIYYSQIVNDFQKGDIAEGYSVSREKKESFPLTVTSAQKNPTAFYLCASSSPHGTGLGGTEAFFGQGTRLTVV.

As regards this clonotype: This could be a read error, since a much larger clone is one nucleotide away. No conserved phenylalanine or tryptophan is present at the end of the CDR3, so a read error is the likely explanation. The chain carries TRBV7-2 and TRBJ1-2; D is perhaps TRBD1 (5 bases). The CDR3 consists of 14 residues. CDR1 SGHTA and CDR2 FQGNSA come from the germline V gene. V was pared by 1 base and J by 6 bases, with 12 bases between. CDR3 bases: TGTGCCAGCAGCTTAGGCCGGGGCTCGGATGGCTACACCGTC. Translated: CASSLGRGSDGYTV.

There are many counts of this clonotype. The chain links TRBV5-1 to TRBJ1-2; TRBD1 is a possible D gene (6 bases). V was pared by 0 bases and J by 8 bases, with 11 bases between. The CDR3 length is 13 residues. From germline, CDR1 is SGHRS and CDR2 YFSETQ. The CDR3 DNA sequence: TGCGCCAGCAGCTTGGACCCTCAGGGGGGCTACACCTTC. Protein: CASSLDPQGGYTF.

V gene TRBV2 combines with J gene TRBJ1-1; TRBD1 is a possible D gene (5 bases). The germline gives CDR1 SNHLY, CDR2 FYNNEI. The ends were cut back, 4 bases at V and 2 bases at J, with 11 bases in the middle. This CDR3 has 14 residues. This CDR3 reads CASSGWGGNTEAFF. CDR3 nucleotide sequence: TGTGCCAGCAGTGGATGGGGCGGAAACACTGAAGCTTTCTTT. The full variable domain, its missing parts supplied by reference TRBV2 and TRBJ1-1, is EPEVTQTPSHQVTQMGQEVILRCVPISNHLYFYWYRQILGQKVEFLVSFYNNEISEKSEIFDDQFSVERPDGSNFTLKIRSTKLEDSAMYFCASSGWGGNTEAFFGQGTRLTVV.

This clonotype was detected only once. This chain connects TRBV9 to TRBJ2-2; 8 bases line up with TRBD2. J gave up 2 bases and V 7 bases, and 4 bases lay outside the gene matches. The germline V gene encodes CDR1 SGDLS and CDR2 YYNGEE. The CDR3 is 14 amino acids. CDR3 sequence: CASQAGENTGELFF. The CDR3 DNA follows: TGTGCCAGCCAAGCGGGGGAAAACACCGGGGAGCTGTTTTTT.

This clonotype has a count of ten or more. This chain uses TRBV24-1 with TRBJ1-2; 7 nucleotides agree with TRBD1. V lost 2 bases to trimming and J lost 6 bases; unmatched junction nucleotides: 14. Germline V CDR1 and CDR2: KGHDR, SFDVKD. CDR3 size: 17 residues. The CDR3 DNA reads TGTGCCACCAGTGATTCCGACAGACAGGGCGGCAAGCATGGCTACACCTTC. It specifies CATSDSDRQGGKHGYTF.

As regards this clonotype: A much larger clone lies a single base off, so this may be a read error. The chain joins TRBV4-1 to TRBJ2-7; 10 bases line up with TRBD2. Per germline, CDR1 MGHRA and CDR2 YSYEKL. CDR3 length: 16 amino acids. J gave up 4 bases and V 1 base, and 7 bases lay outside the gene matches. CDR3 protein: CASSQGGPTSGYEQYV. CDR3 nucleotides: TGCGCCAGCAGCCAAGGTGGACCGACTAGCGGGTACGAGCAGTACGTC.

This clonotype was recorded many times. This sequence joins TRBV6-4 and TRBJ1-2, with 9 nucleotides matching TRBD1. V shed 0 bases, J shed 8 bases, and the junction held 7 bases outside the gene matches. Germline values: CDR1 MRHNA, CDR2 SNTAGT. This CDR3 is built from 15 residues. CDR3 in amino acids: CASSDSGTGPYGYTF. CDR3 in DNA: TGTGCCAGCAGTGACTCCGGGACAGGGCCATACGGCTACACCTTC.

CDR3 sequence (DNA): TGTGCCTGGAGTCCTGGGACTTTCGTGGGGACTGAAGCTTTCTTT. Its translation is CAWSPGTFVGTEAFF. The chain recombines TRBV30 with TRBJ1-1; a weak D match, TRBD1 (5 bases). CDR3 length: 15 amino acids. Trimming removed 2 bases at V and 5 bases at J, with 18 bases between. Germline-derived CDR1 and CDR2 are GTSNPN and SVGIG (reference sequence).

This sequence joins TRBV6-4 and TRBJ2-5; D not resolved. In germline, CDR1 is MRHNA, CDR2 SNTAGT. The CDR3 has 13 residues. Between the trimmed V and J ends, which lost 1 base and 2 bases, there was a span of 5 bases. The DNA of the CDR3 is TGTGCCAGCAGTGACTGGCCACAAGAGACCCAGTACTTC. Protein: CASSDWPQETQYF.

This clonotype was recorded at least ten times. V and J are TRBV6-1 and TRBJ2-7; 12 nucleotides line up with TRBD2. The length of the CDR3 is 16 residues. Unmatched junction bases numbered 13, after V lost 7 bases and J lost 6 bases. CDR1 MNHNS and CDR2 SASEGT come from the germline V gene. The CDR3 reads CASTLVLTSGRGEQYF. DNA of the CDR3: TGTGCCAGCACCCTAGTATTGACTAGCGGGAGAGGCGAGCAGTACTTC.

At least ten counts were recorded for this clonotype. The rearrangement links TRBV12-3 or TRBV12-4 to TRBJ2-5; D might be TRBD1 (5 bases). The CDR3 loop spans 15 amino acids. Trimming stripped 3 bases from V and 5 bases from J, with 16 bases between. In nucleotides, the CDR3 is TGTGCCAGCAGTTTTTTGGGGCAGGCTGGGGAGACCCAGTACTTC. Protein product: CASSFLGQAGETQYF.

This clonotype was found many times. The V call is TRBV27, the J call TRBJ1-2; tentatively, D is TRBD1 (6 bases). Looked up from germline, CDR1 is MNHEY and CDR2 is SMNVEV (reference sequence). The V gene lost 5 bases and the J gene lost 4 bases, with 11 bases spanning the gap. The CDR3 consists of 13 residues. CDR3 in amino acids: CASSTTGSYGYTF. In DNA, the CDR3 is TGTGCCAGCAGTACAACAGGGAGCTATGGCTACACCTTC.

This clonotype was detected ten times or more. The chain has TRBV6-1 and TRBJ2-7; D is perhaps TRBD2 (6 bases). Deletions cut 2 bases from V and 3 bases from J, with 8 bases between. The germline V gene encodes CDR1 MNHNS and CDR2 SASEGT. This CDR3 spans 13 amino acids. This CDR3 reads CASSEKTSYEQYF. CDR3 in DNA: TGTGCCAGCAGTGAAAAGACTAGCTACGAGCAGTACTTC.

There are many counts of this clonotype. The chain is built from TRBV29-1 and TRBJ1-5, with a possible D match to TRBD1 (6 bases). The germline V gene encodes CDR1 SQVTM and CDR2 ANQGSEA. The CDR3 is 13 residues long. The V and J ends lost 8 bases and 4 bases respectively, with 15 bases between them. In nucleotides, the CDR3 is TGCAGCTTAGGGCAGGGGATAAATCAGCCCCAGCATTTT. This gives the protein CSLGQGINQPQHF. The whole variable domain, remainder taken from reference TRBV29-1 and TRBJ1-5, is SAVISQKPSRDICQRGTSLTIQCQVDSQVTMMFWYRQQPGQSLTLIATANQGSEATYESGFVIDKFPISRPNLTFSTLTVSNMSPEDSSIYLCSLGQGINQPQHFGDGTRLSIL.

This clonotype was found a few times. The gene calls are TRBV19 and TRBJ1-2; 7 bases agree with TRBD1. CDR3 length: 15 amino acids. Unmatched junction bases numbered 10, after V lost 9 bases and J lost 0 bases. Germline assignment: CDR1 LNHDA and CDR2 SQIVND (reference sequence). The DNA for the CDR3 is TGTGCCAGCCTAATGCCTGGGACAGCTAACTATGGCTACACCTTC. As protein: CASLMPGTANYGYTF.

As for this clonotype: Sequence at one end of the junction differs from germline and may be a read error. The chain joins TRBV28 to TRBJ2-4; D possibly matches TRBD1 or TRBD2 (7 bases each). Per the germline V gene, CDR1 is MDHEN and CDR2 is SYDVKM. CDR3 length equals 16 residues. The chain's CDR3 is CASSLGGRGPKNIQYF. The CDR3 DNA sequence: TGTGCCAGCAGTTTGGGGGGGAGGGGGCCCAAAAACATTCAATACTTC. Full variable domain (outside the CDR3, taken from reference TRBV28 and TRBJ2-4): DVKVTQSSRYLVKRTGEKVFLECVQDMDHENMFWYRQDPGLGLRLIYFSYDVKMKEKGDIPEGYSVSREKKERFSLILESASTNQTSMYLCASSLGGRGPKNIQYFGAGTRLSVL.

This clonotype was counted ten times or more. The CDR3 DNA reads TGCAGCGTCGAGGAACAGGAGTGGGGTGAAGCTTTCTTT. Residues: CSVEEQEWGEAFF. V gene TRBV29-1 combines with J gene TRBJ1-1, with D possibly TRBD1 on 5 matching bases. This CDR3 comprises 13 residues. V was trimmed by 6 bases and J by 7 bases, leaving 18 bases between them. Germline V gene data show CDR1 as SQVTM and CDR2 as ANQGSEA. The complete variable domain, with remaining parts taken from reference TRBV29-1 and TRBJ1-1, reads SAVISQKPSRDICQRGTSLTIQCQVDSQVTMMFWYRQQPGQSLTLIATANQGSEATYESGFVIDKFPISRPNLTFSTLTVSNMSPEDSSIYLCSVEEQEWGEAFFGQGTRLTVV.

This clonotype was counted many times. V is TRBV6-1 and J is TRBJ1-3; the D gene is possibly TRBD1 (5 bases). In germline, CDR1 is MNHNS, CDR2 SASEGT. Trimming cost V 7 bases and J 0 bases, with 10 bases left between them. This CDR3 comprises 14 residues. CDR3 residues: CASKTGFSGNTIYF. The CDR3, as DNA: TGTGCCAGCAAAACAGGTTTCTCTGGAAACACCATATATTTT.

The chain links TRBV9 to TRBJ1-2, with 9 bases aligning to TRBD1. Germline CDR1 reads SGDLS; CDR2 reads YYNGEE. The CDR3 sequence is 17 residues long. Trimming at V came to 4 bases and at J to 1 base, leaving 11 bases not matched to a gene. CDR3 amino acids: CASSSDRGAFGNYGYTF. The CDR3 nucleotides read TGTGCCAGCAGCTCCGACAGGGGGGCTTTCGGTAACTATGGCTACACCTTC.

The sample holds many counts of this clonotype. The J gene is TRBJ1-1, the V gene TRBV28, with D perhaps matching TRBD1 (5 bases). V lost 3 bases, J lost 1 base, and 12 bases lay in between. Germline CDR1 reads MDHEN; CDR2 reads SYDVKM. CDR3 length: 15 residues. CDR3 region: CASSLPGTANTEAFF. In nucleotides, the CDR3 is TGTGCCAGCAGTTTGCCCGGGACGGCGAACACTGAAGCTTTCTTT.

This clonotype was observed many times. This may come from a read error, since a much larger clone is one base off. The CDR3 DNA reads as TGTGCCAGCAGTTTAGCCCACCCCGTGGGGGAGGCAGGGTGGTACACTGAAGCTTTCTTT. Its protein is CASSLAHPVGEAGWYTEAFF. This chain links TRBV12-3 or TRBV12-4 with TRBJ1-1; possible D gene TRBD1, 5 bases. This CDR3 is 20 amino acids long. Between the trimmed V and J ends, which lost 0 bases and 3 bases, there was a span of 26 bases.

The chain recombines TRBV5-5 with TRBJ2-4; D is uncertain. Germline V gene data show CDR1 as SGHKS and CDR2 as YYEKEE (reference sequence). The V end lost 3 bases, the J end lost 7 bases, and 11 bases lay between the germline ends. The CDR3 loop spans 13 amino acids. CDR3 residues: CASSSETRNIQYF. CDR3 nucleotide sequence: TGTGCCAGCAGCTCGGAGACAAGGAACATTCAGTACTTC.

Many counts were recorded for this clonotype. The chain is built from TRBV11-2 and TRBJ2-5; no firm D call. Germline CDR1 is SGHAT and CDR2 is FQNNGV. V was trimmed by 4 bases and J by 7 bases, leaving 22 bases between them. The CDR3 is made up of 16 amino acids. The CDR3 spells CASSSPRTDGLLTQYF. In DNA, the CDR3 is TGTGCCAGCAGCTCCCCTCGGACGGACGGCCTGTTGACCCAGTACTTC.

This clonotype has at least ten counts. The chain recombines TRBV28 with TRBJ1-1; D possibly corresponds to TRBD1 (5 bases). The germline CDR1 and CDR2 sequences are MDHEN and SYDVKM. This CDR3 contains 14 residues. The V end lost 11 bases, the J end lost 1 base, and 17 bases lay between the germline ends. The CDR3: CAVASGGGNTEAFF. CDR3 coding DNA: TGTGCCGTTGCCTCGGGCGGGGGGAACACTGAAGCTTTCTTT.

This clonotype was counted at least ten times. CDR3 sequence: CASSATAKNTGELFF. CDR3 bases: TGTGCCAGCAGCGCGACTGCTAAGAACACCGGGGAGCTGTTTTTT. The chain joins TRBV12-3 or TRBV12-4 to TRBJ2-2; D is unclear. The CDR3 length is 15 residues. The V end lost 6 bases, the J end lost 1 base, and 12 bases lay between the germline ends.